This entry lists 29 T cell receptor beta chains sequenced from one sample in a study of post-analysis software for immune sequencing data. Overall study findings and caveats: There were about 5 TRBV segments more frequent in patients than controls, and TRBV5-6, TRBV5-1 and TRBV20-1 were among them.

Their specific antigens are unknown. Unique molecular identifiers were carried by the TCR beta cDNA libraries. TCRdb independently ran MiXCR on the PCR reads; one entry per CDR3 protein. Among about 820,000 distinct CDR3 sequences listed, about 50% were seen once. The sequenced sample was blood. These receptors were obtained from a girl aged 10 to 17 with multiple sclerosis.

The chain links TRBV3-1 to TRBJ1-2; the D gene is possibly TRBD1 (5 bases). Trimming took off 0 bases at V and 3 bases at J, with 17 bases between the two ends. This CDR3 spans 17 amino acids. Germline values: CDR1 LGHDT, CDR2 YNNKEL (reference sequence). The CDR3 bases are TGTGCCAGCAGCCAAGATACCAGGGCGGTGGGCGACTATGGCTACACCTTC. The encoded protein is CASSQDTRAVGDYGYTF.

This chain joins TRBV6-2 or TRBV6-3 and TRBJ2-3, with D possibly being TRBD1 or TRBD2 (5 bases each). V gave up 7 bases and J gave up 8 bases, with 22 bases separating them. The CDR3 contains 15 residues. CDR1 MNHEY and CDR2 SVGEGT come from the germline V gene. DNA of the CDR3: TGTGCCAGCATCCGGGACGACCGGCCTCAGTTTACGCAGTATTTT. This sequence encodes CASIRDDRPQFTQYF.

In its sample, this clonotype was seen once. The chain joins TRBV5-1 to TRBJ2-7; no clear D gene. CDR1 and CDR2 (germline): SGHRS, YFSETQ. The CDR3 contains 15 residues. V was clipped by 1 base and J by 5 bases, with 16 bases between them. CDR3 region: CASSLLPLGIDEQYF. The CDR3 DNA reads as TGCGCCAGCAGCTTGCTCCCCCTCGGAATTGACGAGCAGTACTTC.

The chain links TRBV27 to TRBJ2-1; D might be TRBD1 (6 bases). The CDR3 loop spans 15 amino acids. V gave up 7 bases and J gave up 2 bases, with 15 bases separating them. Germline CDR1 is MNHEY and CDR2 is SMNVEV (reference sequence). The CDR3 is CASTEGVDAYNEQFF. In DNA form, the CDR3 reads TGTGCCAGCACCGAGGGGGTAGACGCCTACAATGAGCAGTTCTTC.

The V and J genes are TRBV7-9 and TRBJ2-7; TRBD2 matches 11 bases. The V and J ends lost 5 bases and 7 bases, in that order; junction bases with no gene match: 7. Germline values: CDR1 SEHNR, CDR2 FQNEAQ (reference sequence). The CDR3 has 14 amino acids. CDR3 loop: CASSPTSGGLEQYF. DNA for the CDR3: TGTGCCAGCAGCCCCACTAGCGGGGGCCTGGAGCAGTACTTC.

The chain links TRBV7-2 to TRBJ2-3, with 9 bases matching TRBD2. CDR3 length: 15 amino acids. CDR1 is SGHTA, CDR2 FQGNSA, per germline. V lost 2 bases, J lost 6 bases, and 6 bases stayed unmatched. The CDR3 nucleotides are TGTGCCAGCAGCTTAAGTTCGCGGGAGGGGGATACGCAGTATTTT. This translates into CASSLSSREGDTQYF.

V gene TRBV20-1 combines with J gene TRBJ1-2; the D is unclear. CDR1 and CDR2 from the germline V gene are DFQATT and SNEGSKA (reference sequence). The CDR3 spans 15 residues. Trimming took off 1 base at V and 2 bases at J, with 14 bases between the two ends. The CDR3 protein is CSARGALPSNYGYTF. In DNA form, the CDR3 reads TGCAGTGCTAGAGGAGCCCTCCCCTCGAACTATGGCTACACCTTC.

The CDR3 loop is CASTPGTGTSEAFF. The CDR3, as DNA: TGTGCCAGCACCCCCGGGACAGGTACTTCTGAAGCTTTCTTT. The chain joins TRBV2 to TRBJ1-1; 8 bases align to TRBD1. This CDR3 region has 14 residues. Trimming took 7 bases from V and 6 from J; bases not matched to a gene: 10. Looked up from germline, CDR1 is SNHLY and CDR2 is FYNNEI. Using reference TRBV2 and TRBJ1-1 for the parts outside the CDR3, the full variable domain is EPEVTQTPSHQVTQMGQEVILRCVPISNHLYFYWYRQILGQKVEFLVSFYNNEISEKSEIFDDQFSVERPDGSNFTLKIRSTKLEDSAMYFCASTPGTGTSEAFFGQGTRLTVV.

The chain is built from TRBV3-1 and TRBJ1-4; D unresolved. This CDR3 is 15 amino acids long. V gave up 1 base and J gave up 8 bases, with 14 bases separating them. Germline V CDR1 and CDR2: LGHDT, YNNKEL (reference sequence). CDR3 DNA: TGTGCCAGCAGCCAAGGCGGACCCGGCACAGAAAAACTGTTTTTT. Translation: CASSQGGPGTEKLFF.

This rearrangement joins TRBV5-1 to TRBJ1-4; no reliable D call. The V and J ends lost 0 bases and 8 bases respectively, with 8 bases between them. Germline V CDR1 and CDR2: SGHRS, YFSETQ. This CDR3 spans 13 amino acids. The CDR3 here is CASSLGGNEKLFF. The CDR3 nucleotides read TGCGCCAGCAGCTTGGGAGGGAACGAAAAACTGTTTTTT.

The gene calls are TRBV7-9 and TRBJ1-1; 9 bases agree with TRBD1. With V trimmed by 7 bases and J by 4 bases, 7 bases remained unmatched. CDR1 is SEHNR, CDR2 FQNEAQ, per germline (reference sequence). The CDR3 has 14 residues. CDR3 bases: TGTGCCAGCACGCCGAGGACAGGGGTCACTGAAGCTTTCTTT. Its protein product is CASTPRTGVTEAFF. Together with reference TRBV7-9 and TRBJ1-1, the CDR3 gives the full variable domain: DTGVSQNPRHKITKRGQNVTFRCDPISEHNRLYWYRQTLGQGPEFLTYFQNEAQLEKSRLLSDRFSAERPKGSFSTLEIQRTEQGDSAMYLCASTPRTGVTEAFFGQGTRLTVV.

V is TRBV7-2 and J is TRBJ2-7, with D perhaps assigned TRBD1 or TRBD2 (5 bases each). V was trimmed by 4 bases and J by 4 bases, leaving 14 bases between them. This CDR3 has 14 residues. Germline CDR1 SGHTA, CDR2 FQGNSA. The CDR3 DNA is TGTGCCAGCAGCTCACCCTGGGGGTCATACGAGCAGTACTTC. Amino acid sequence: CASSSPWGSYEQYF.

This clonotype was recorded a few times. The rearrangement links TRBV12-3 or TRBV12-4 to TRBJ2-5; 10 bases are a match to TRBD2. The J call is uncertain, as TRBJ2-7 better fits the DNA end. The CDR3 totals 14 residues. The CDR3: CASSWASGSGEQYF. DNA for the CDR3: TGTGCCAGCAGTTGGGCTAGCGGGAGTGGCGAGCAGTACTTC.

Note on this clonotype: This clone may be a read error of a much larger clone one base away. The J gene is TRBJ2-7, the V gene TRBV5-1; a possible D gene is TRBD1 (5 bases). V lost 3 bases, J lost 1 base, and 11 bases lay in between. The CDR3 has 14 amino acids. Germline V gene sequence: CDR1 SGHRS, CDR2 YFSETQ. Here the CDR3 DNA reads TGCGCCAGCAGCTGGGGCGGCAGATCCTACGAGCAGTACTTC. It translates to CASSWGGRSYEQYF. The whole variable domain, remainder taken from reference TRBV5-1 and TRBJ2-7, is KAGVTQTPRYLIKTRGQQVTLSCSPISGHRSVSWYQQTPGQGLQFLFEYFSETQRNKGNFPGRFSGRQFSNSRSEMNVSTLELGDSALYLCASSWGGRSYEQYFGPGTRLTVT.

This clonotype was counted between two and nine times. CDR3 residues: CSVQVNSNQPQHF. The CDR3 bases are TGCAGCGTCCAGGTGAATAGCAATCAGCCCCAGCATTTT. The J gene is TRBJ1-5, the V gene TRBV29-1; the D is unclear. CDR1 SQVTM and CDR2 ANQGSEA come from the germline V gene. Trimming cost V 6 bases and J 0 bases, with 9 bases left between them. The CDR3 is made up of 13 amino acids.

This clonotype was counted once. The chain joins TRBV5-1 to TRBJ1-5; the match to TRBD1 covers 7 bases. V lost 6 bases and J lost 6; bases outside the gene matches: 9. CDR3 length: 14 residues. Germline-derived CDR1 and CDR2 are SGHRS and YFSETQ. For the CDR3, the DNA is TGCGCCAGCACCGCGAGAGCAGGGGGTCAGCCCCAGCATTTT. This gives the protein CASTARAGGQPQHF.

The chain joins TRBV7-2 to TRBJ2-3, with 9 bases fitting TRBD1. Germline-derived CDR1 and CDR2 are SGHTA and FQGNSA. The CDR3 consists of 15 residues. Trimming removed 5 bases from V and 4 bases from J; junction bases left unmatched: 7. The CDR3 is CASSGDRATSDTQYF. The CDR3 bases are TGTGCCAGCAGCGGGGACAGGGCCACATCAGATACGCAGTATTTT.

This CDR3 is CSVTYRAVRSDTQYF. In DNA, the CDR3 is TGCAGCGTAACGTATAGGGCGGTAAGGTCAGATACGCAGTATTTT. The chain joins TRBV29-1 to TRBJ2-3; D uncertain. This CDR3 contains 15 residues. The V and J ends lost 6 bases and 4 bases respectively, with 20 bases between them. Per the germline V gene, CDR1 is SQVTM and CDR2 is ANQGSEA.

The sample holds one count of this clonotype. The gene calls are TRBV20-1 and TRBJ1-5, with 11 bases that match TRBD1. This CDR3 contains 15 residues. Germline-derived CDR1 and CDR2 are DFQATT and SNEGSKA (reference sequence). With 3 bases clipped from V and 6 bases from J, the junction kept 7 bases outside the gene matches. CDR3: CSARGGQGAIQPQHF. The CDR3 DNA reads TGCAGTGCTAGGGGTGGACAGGGGGCGATTCAGCCCCAGCATTTT.

This clonotype was detected only a few times. V and J are TRBV7-6 and TRBJ2-5; 9 positions agree with TRBD2. Germline trimming cut 1 base from V and 5 bases from J; bases unmatched to any gene: 5. This CDR3 contains 15 residues. The germline gives CDR1 SGHVS, CDR2 FNYEAQ. DNA of the CDR3: TGTGCCAGCAGCTTAGAAGCGGGGGGCCGGGAGACCCAGTACTTC. It translates to CASSLEAGGRETQYF.

The rearrangement joins TRBV6-5 to TRBJ1-2, with 10 bases that match TRBD1. This CDR3 has 15 residues. After removal of 0 bases from V and 8 bases from J, the junction contained 6 bases not matched to a gene. The germline CDR1 and CDR2 sequences are MNHEY and SVGAGI. The chain's CDR3 is CASSYSGTGVLGYTF. The CDR3 DNA is TGTGCCAGCAGTTACTCCGGGACAGGGGTGCTCGGCTACACCTTC.

CDR3 in amino acids: CSVDYGAGSGGYTF. Here the CDR3 DNA reads TGCAGCGTTGACTACGGCGCAGGGTCGGGAGGCTACACCTTC. This chain joins TRBV29-1 and TRBJ1-2; possible D gene TRBD1, 5 bases. Germline loops: CDR1 SQVTM, CDR2 ANQGSEA. The CDR3 spans 14 residues. Trimming removed 3 bases from V and 8 bases from J, with 19 bases in between.

This clonotype has just one count. The chain recombines TRBV2 with TRBJ1-5; unclear D gene. This CDR3 has 15 amino acids. Deletions cut 5 bases from V and 0 bases from J, with 11 bases between. Germline V CDR1 and CDR2: SNHLY, FYNNEI. The CDR3 is CASSFDIDSNQPQHF. The DNA for the CDR3 is TGTGCCAGCAGTTTCGACATTGATAGCAATCAGCCCCAGCATTTT.

This clonotype was recorded a few times. The genes are TRBV7-2 and TRBJ1-2; D is ambiguous. Trimming removed 3 bases at V and 6 bases at J, with 14 bases between. CDR1 and CDR2 from the germline V gene are SGHTA and FQGNSA. The CDR3 contains 14 residues. The CDR3 loop reads CASSLGLASDGYTF. The CDR3 coding sequence is TGTGCCAGCAGCTTGGGTCTTGCGTCAGATGGCTACACCTTC.

J is TRBJ2-1 and V is TRBV2; 12 bases line up with TRBD2. With 6 bases clipped from V and 2 bases from J, the junction kept 5 bases outside the gene matches. Germline V lookup: CDR1 SNHLY, CDR2 FYNNEI. This CDR3 comprises 16 residues. In DNA form, the CDR3 reads TGTGCCAGCAGGAGCGGGACTAGCGGGCCCTACAATGAGCAGTTCTTC. Amino acids: CASRSGTSGPYNEQFF.

This chain joins TRBV7-3 and TRBJ2-6; D call uncertain. V lost 5 bases and J 0 bases, leaving 8 bases between the germline ends. Germline loops: CDR1 SGHTA, CDR2 FQGTGA. The CDR3 is 15 amino acids. CDR3 coding DNA: TGTGCCAGCAGCAACACTAACTCTGGGGCCAACGTCCTGACTTTC. As protein: CASSNTNSGANVLTF.

The rearrangement joins TRBV20-1 to TRBJ1-4; D call uncertain. CDR1 is DFQATT, CDR2 SNEGSKA, per germline (reference sequence). The CDR3 totals 13 residues. V lost 3 bases to trimming and J lost 4 bases, with 9 bases between them. CDR3 sequence: CSASGQDNEKLFF. The CDR3 DNA follows: TGCAGTGCTAGTGGTCAGGATAATGAAAAACTGTTTTTT.

The chain links TRBV10-3 to TRBJ2-1; D may be TRBD2 (5 bases). CDR1 and CDR2 (germline): ENHRY, SYGVKD. Trimming cost V 6 bases and J 10 bases, with 13 bases left between them. This CDR3 comprises 12 residues. The CDR3 sequence is CAIRGSGVEQFF. The CDR3 DNA reads TGTGCCATCAGAGGCTCCGGGGTGGAGCAGTTCTTC.

This clonotype was observed a handful of times. CDR3 bases: TGTGCCAGCAGCTTATACGGGGGAGCTAACTATGGCTACACCTTC. Protein: CASSLYGGANYGYTF. The chain uses TRBV7-2 and TRBJ1-2; possible D gene TRBD1, 5 bases. The CDR3 is made up of 15 amino acids. V dropped 2 bases and J dropped 0 bases, with 10 bases sitting between them. Germline CDR1 and CDR2: SGHTA and FQGNSA.